The 22 T cell receptor beta chains presented below share a single source sample, sequenced in a study of OX40 agonist ivuxolimab in advanced cancers. Produced via immunoSEQ multiplex PCR; TCRdb's table is partial and in-frame only. Of about 99,000 clones in the sample, 91% were seen once. This specimen was CD4+ or CD8+ T cells sorted from blood, taken in a trial of the OX40 agonist ivuxolimab. The source is an adult with an advanced solid tumor such as melanoma, head and neck, liver or kidney cancer.

The chain carries TRBV5-5 and TRBJ2-3; the D gene is possibly TRBD1 (6 bases). V dropped 5 bases and J dropped 2 bases, with 18 bases sitting between them. From germline, CDR1 is SGHKS and CDR2 YYEKEE (reference sequence). The CDR3 runs 16 residues. Here the CDR3 DNA reads TGTGCCAGCAGATCACAGGGTCGTGAATACACAGATACGCAGTATTTT. Its translation is CASRSQGREYTDTQYF.

The chain links TRBV6-1 to TRBJ1-2, with a possible D match to TRBD1 (6 bases). V lost 8 bases and J 6 bases, leaving 10 bases between the germline ends. The germline V gene encodes CDR1 MNHNS and CDR2 SASEGT. The CDR3 has 11 amino acids. CDR3 region: CASHRDHGYTF. CDR3 coding DNA: TGTGCCAGCCACAGGGACCATGGCTACACCTTC.

The chain links TRBV15 to TRBJ2-1; D possibly corresponds to TRBD1 (6 bases). The germline V and J ends were trimmed by 6 bases and 3 bases, with 9 bases remaining between them. Germline loops: CDR1 LNHNV, CDR2 YYDKDF (reference sequence). This CDR3 is built from 13 residues. CDR3 coding DNA: TGTGCCACCAGTGGACAGTTCTACAATGAGCAGTTCTTC. Translation gives CATSGQFYNEQFF.

The V and J genes are TRBV7-2 and TRBJ2-7, with D possibly TRBD2 on 5 matching bases. Germline V gene sequence: CDR1 SGHTA, CDR2 FQGNSA. CDR3 length: 13 residues. The germline V and J ends were trimmed by 1 base and 9 bases, with 13 bases remaining between them. The CDR3 DNA sequence: TGTGCCAGCAGCTTAGTAGCAGCACGGGGGCAGTACTTC. Protein product: CASSLVAARGQYF.

The chain joins TRBV5-1 to TRBJ1-2; 9 bases line up with TRBD1. J was trimmed by 8 bases and V by 5 bases; bases with no gene match: 4. Germline V gene sequence: CDR1 SGHRS, CDR2 YFSETQ. The CDR3 consists of 12 residues. CDR3 sequence reads: CASRQGAGGYTF. The DNA of the CDR3 is TGCGCCAGCAGACAGGGGGCAGGGGGCTACACCTTC. Full variable domain (remainder filled in from reference TRBV5-1 and TRBJ1-2): KAGVTQTPRYLIKTRGQQVTLSCSPISGHRSVSWYQQTPGQGLQFLFEYFSETQRNKGNFPGRFSGRQFSNSRSEMNVSTLELGDSALYLCASRQGAGGYTFGSGTRLTVV.

The gene calls are TRBV28 and TRBJ1-2; D is possibly TRBD1 (5 bases). Germline values: CDR1 MDHEN, CDR2 SYDVKM. This CDR3 region has 14 residues. V lost 2 bases and J 0 bases, leaving 7 bases between the germline ends. CDR3 amino acids: CASSLGGTNYGYTF. The CDR3 bases are TGTGCCAGCAGTTTAGGGGGAACTAACTATGGCTACACCTTC.

The chain couples TRBV18 to TRBJ1-5; the match to TRBD1 covers 7 bases. The V and J ends lost 6 bases and 2 bases, in that order; junction bases with no gene match: 10. Germline CDR1 is KGHSH and CDR2 is LQKENI. The CDR3 length is 16 residues. CDR3 sequence (DNA): TGTGCCAGCTCGCAAGACGACAGGGAGGGCAATCAGCCCCAGCATTTT. Amino acid sequence: CASSQDDREGNQPQHF.

V gene TRBV9 combines with J gene TRBJ1-2; TRBD1 aligns across 7 bases. Germline V gene data show CDR1 as SGDLS and CDR2 as YYNGEE. This CDR3 is built from 15 residues. V dropped 2 bases and J dropped 4; count of bases not matched to a gene: 8. The CDR3 coding sequence is TGTGCCAGCAGCGTCGGGACAGCCTTGGGCTATGGCTACACCTTC. Translation: CASSVGTALGYGYTF.

Of note for this clone: This specimen includes other DNA sequences encoding the same CDR3. CDR3 protein: CASSVGTLQETQYF. The CDR3 DNA is TGTGCCAGCAGCGTAGGGACTCTCCAAGAGACCCAGTACTTC. This chain uses TRBV9 with TRBJ2-5; tentative D call: TRBD2 (5 bases). Trimming took off 0 bases at V and 1 base at J, with 7 bases between the two ends. This CDR3 contains 14 residues. The germline V gene encodes CDR1 SGDLS and CDR2 YYNGEE.

The rearrangement joins TRBV5-1 to TRBJ2-3; the D is unclear. Trimming pared 4 bases from V and 0 bases from J, leaving 15 bases between. The CDR3 is 16 amino acids. Germline-derived CDR1 and CDR2 are SGHRS and YFSETQ. Written as DNA, the CDR3 is TGCGCCAGCAGCAGGCTGAGTGACGCTAGCACAGATACGCAGTATTTT. Translating gives CASSRLSDASTDTQYF.

The rearrangement joins TRBV5-4 to TRBJ2-7; 9 bases align to TRBD2. The junction had 4 bases not matched to a gene; V was cut back by 1 base and J by 2 bases. The germline V gene encodes CDR1 SGHNT and CDR2 YYREEE (reference sequence). This CDR3 has 15 residues. The CDR3 DNA follows: TGTGCCAGCAGCTTGCCGTCTAGCGGGGCCTACGAGCAGTACTTC. This encodes CASSLPSSGAYEQYF.

The chain employs TRBV27 and TRBJ1-5; D gene unclear. Germline CDR1 is MNHEY and CDR2 is SMNVEV (reference sequence). V gave up 5 bases and J gave up 0 bases, with 11 bases separating them. The CDR3 totals 15 residues. CDR3 residues: CASSPDGVSNQPQHF. The DNA for the CDR3 is TGTGCCAGCAGTCCGGACGGGGTTAGCAATCAGCCCCAGCATTTT.

The chain carries TRBV27 and TRBJ2-2; no firm D call. With 5 bases removed from V and 6 bases from J, the gap between germline ends came to 19 bases. The germline V gene encodes CDR1 MNHEY and CDR2 SMNVEV (reference sequence). This CDR3 region has 16 residues. This chain's CDR3 is CASSPRVIVVSGELFF. CDR3 in DNA: TGTGCCAGCAGTCCCCGGGTGATAGTTGTCTCCGGGGAGCTGTTTTTT.

This clone appeared a single time. This chain uses TRBV5-6 with TRBJ1-1; D uncertain. This CDR3 region has 12 residues. Germline V gives CDR1 SGHDT, CDR2 YYEEEE. Trimming left V 0 bases short and J 7 bases short, with 7 bases between. CDR3 sequence: CASSLGGREAFF. As DNA, the CDR3 is TGTGCCAGCAGCTTGGGAGGGCGTGAAGCTTTCTTT.

J is TRBJ1-1 and V is TRBV28, with 7 bases aligning to TRBD1. J was trimmed by 4 bases and V by 3 bases; bases with no gene match: 11. Germline CDR1 MDHEN, CDR2 SYDVKM. This CDR3 comprises 16 residues. CDR3 residues: CASSFPRRGLSTEAFF. DNA of the CDR3: TGTGCCAGCAGTTTCCCCCGCAGGGGGTTGAGCACTGAAGCTTTCTTT.

This chain joins TRBV6-1 and TRBJ2-2; the D gene is possibly TRBD2 (5 bases). V lost 6 bases and J lost 5, with 13 bases in between. This CDR3 contains 14 residues. Germline CDR1 is MNHNS and CDR2 is SASEGT. CDR3 DNA sequence: TGTGCCAGCAGACCCCTACTAGAAACCGGGGAGCTGTTTTTT. This encodes CASRPLLETGELFF.

The V and J genes are TRBV5-5 and TRBJ2-2; D is unclear. V shed 4 bases and J shed 0 bases, with 10 bases lying between them. Looked up from germline, CDR1 is SGHKS and CDR2 is YYEKEE (reference sequence). The CDR3 runs to 15 residues. For the CDR3, the DNA is TGTGCCAGCAGCGCCGTCTTGACGAACACCGGGGAGCTGTTTTTT. Its translation: CASSAVLTNTGELFF.

The V gene is TRBV5-4, the J gene TRBJ2-1, with TRBD2 identical over 9 bases. V was clipped by 5 bases and J by 7 bases; unmatched bases: 22. Germline assignment: CDR1 SGHNT and CDR2 YYREEE (reference sequence). The CDR3 sequence is 19 residues long. CDR3: CASSKSRGRAKSASNEQFF. The CDR3 bases are TGTGCCAGCAGTAAATCGCGCGGGAGGGCTAAGTCAGCCTCTAATGAGCAGTTCTTC.

This clone has just one count. The rearrangement links TRBV7-2 to TRBJ2-2; D may be TRBD2 (6 bases). Germline-derived CDR1 and CDR2 are SGHTA and FQGNSA. Trimming left V 5 bases short and J 6 bases short, with 13 bases between. The CDR3 runs 14 residues. The CDR3 sequence is CASSLSGPSGELFF. Written as DNA, the CDR3 is TGTGCCAGCAGCCTCAGCGGGCCGTCCGGGGAGCTGTTTTTT.

The chain recombines TRBV7-2 with TRBJ1-2; D might be TRBD1 (5 bases). The germline V and J ends were trimmed by 3 bases and 5 bases, with 7 bases remaining between them. The germline CDR1 and CDR2 sequences are SGHTA and FQGNSA. The CDR3 contains 12 residues. DNA for the CDR3: TGTGCCAGCAGCTTCGGGGGGTATGGCTACACCTTC. Residues: CASSFGGYGYTF.

The chain couples TRBV30 to TRBJ1-4; D perhaps matches TRBD1 (5 bases). The germline V and J ends were trimmed by 0 bases and 7 bases, with 6 bases remaining between them. This CDR3 region has 12 residues. CDR1 is GTSNPN, CDR2 SVGIG, per germline (reference sequence). CDR3 amino acids: CAWSVGGEKLFF. The CDR3 DNA reads TGTGCCTGGAGTGTGGGGGGTGAAAAACTGTTTTTT.

This chain links TRBV15 with TRBJ2-1; TRBD1 aligns across 9 bases. CDR3 length equals 14 residues. From germline, CDR1 is LNHNV and CDR2 YYDKDF (reference sequence). J was trimmed by 6 bases and V by 3 bases; bases with no gene match: 3. The CDR3 nucleotides read TGTGCCACCAGCAGTGGGGACAGGGTCAATGAGCAGTTCTTC. Protein sequence: CATSSGDRVNEQFF.